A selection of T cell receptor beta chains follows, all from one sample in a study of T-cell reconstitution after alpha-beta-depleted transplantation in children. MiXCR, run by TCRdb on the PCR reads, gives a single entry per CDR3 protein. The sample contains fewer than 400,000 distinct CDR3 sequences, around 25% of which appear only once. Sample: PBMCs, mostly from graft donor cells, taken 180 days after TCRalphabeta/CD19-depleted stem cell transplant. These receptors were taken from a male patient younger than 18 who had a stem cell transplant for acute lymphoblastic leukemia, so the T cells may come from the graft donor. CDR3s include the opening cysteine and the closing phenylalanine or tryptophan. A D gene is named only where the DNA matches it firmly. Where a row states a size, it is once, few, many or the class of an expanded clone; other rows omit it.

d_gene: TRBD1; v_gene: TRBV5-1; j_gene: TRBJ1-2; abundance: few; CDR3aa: CASSAPGQGYYGYTF; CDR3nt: TGCGCCAGCAGCGCCCCGGGACAGGGCTACTATGGCTACACCTTC
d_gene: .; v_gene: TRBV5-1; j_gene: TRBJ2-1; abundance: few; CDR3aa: CASSLLWGDNEQFF; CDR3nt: TGCGCCAGCAGCTTGCTGTGGGGGGACAATGAGCAGTTCTTC
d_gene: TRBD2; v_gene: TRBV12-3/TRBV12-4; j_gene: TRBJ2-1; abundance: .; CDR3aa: CASSFLAGVYNEQFF; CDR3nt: TGTGCCAGCAGTTTCCTAGCGGGAGTCTACAATGAGCAGTTCTTC
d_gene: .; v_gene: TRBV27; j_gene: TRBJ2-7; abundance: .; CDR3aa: CASSLGLTYEQYF; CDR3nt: TGTGCCAGCAGTTTAGGACTTACCTACGAGCAGTACTTC
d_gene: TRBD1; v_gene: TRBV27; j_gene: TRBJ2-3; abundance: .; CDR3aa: CASSPGTGGDTQYF; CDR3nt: TGTGCCAGCAGTCCGGGGACAGGAGGAGATACGCAGTATTTT
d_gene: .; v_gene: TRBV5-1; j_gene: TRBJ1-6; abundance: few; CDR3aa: CASSLVGESNSPLHF; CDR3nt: TGCGCCAGCAGCTTGGTGGGGGAAAGTAATTCACCCCTCCACTTT
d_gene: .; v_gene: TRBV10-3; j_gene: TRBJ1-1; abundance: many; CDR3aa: CAISESLGGNRVNTEAFF; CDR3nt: TGTGCCATCAGTGAGTCCCTGGGGGGGAATAGGGTGAACACTGAAGCTTTCTTT
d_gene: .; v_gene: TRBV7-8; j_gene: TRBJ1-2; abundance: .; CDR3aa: CASSSFVDGYTF; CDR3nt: TGTGCCAGCAGCTCCTTCGTGGATGGCTACACCTTC
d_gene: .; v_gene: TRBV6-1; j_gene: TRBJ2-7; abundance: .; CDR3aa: CASSEALNLAVFLSSYEQYF; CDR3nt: TGTGCCAGCAGTGAAGCGCTTAATCTAGCAGTCTTTTTATCCTCCTACGAGCAGTACTTC
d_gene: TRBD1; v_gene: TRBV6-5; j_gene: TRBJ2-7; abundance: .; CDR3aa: CASSYQDRGEQYF; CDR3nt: TGTGCCAGCAGTTACCAGGACAGGGGTGAGCAGTACTTC